The entry below gives a single TCR beta chain sequence along with its context. This sample was taken from a study of blood T cell repertoires in COVID-19. Study-wide background: Acute-phase and convalescent COVID-19 samples originated in the United States, Italy and Spain. PBMCs, B-cell-depleted T cells, or T cells were the source of the cDNA or gDNA that made up the material.

Methods used by the authors: Using reference gene primer amplification, nucleated cell counts were estimated. Profiled with immunoSEQ multiplex PCR; TCRdb holds only in-frame clones, not every one. That table supplies the V and J calls and clone size; D and trimming were determined from the DNA. The sample gives about 190,000 clones, around nine tenths of which show up once; about 6.8% is in the top ten. The CDR3 has 15 amino acids. Trimming took off 9 bases at V and 0 bases at J, with 17 bases between the two ends. Per germline, CDR1 LNHDA and CDR2 SQIVND (reference sequence). The rearrangement links TRBV19 to TRBJ1-2; perhaps TRBD1 as D (6 bases). The specimen was peripheral blood. The TCR was taken from a woman aged 35 to 49 who had recovered from COVID-19. CDR3 in amino acids: CASGTGQPSNYGYTF. The DNA of the CDR3 is TGTGCCAGCGGAACAGGACAGCCTTCTAACTATGGCTACACCTTC.